These 11 T cell receptor beta chains originate from one sample sequenced in a study of T cells in Graves' hyperthyroidism and ophthalmopathy. Researchers took RNA transcripts and amplified the TCR beta CDR3 regions from them. First-round RT-PCR targeting the TCR CDR3 was performed with the HTBI primer set. TCRdb passed the multiplex PCR reads through MiXCR, listing each CDR3 protein once. The sample gives fewer than 45,000 distinct CDR3 sequences, about 50% of which show up once; 5.5% to 8% is in the top ten. The sample consisted of blood. The receptors shown here come from a woman in her forties or fifties with Graves' hyperthyroidism that later progressed to Graves' ophthalmopathy.

This clonotype was seen many times. V gene TRBV6-1 combines with J gene TRBJ1-5, with 10 bases fitting TRBD1. V lost 5 bases to trimming and J lost 4 bases; unmatched junction nucleotides: 5. This CDR3 region has 15 residues. Germline assignment: CDR1 MNHNS and CDR2 SASEGT. The DNA for the CDR3 is TGTGCCAGCAGTTCGACAGGGGGCAGTAATCAGCCCCAGCATTTT. Amino acids: CASSSTGGSNQPQHF.

This CDR3 reads CASSDLGGGTGPQHF. The CDR3 coding sequence is TGTGCCAGCAGCGACCTAGGGGGCGGCACCGGGCCCCAGCATTTT. The chain employs TRBV7-3 and TRBJ1-5; 7 bases are shared with TRBD1. CDR1 is SGHTA, CDR2 FQGTGA, per germline. The CDR3 has 15 residues. The V and J ends lost 5 bases and 9 bases, in that order; junction bases with no gene match: 13.

This clonotype was found once. One end of the junction fails to match germline, which may point to a read error. This chain uses TRBV19 with TRBJ1-1, with 8 bases aligning to TRBD1. Per germline, CDR1 LNHDA and CDR2 SQIVND (reference sequence). This CDR3 has 16 amino acids. This chain's CDR3 is CASSIDRGTLNTQALF. The CDR3 coding sequence is TGTGCCAGTAGTATCGACAGGGGTACTCTGAACACTCAAGCTCTCTTT.

This clonotype came up many times. The rearrangement uses TRBV2 and TRBJ1-1; D ambiguous. The CDR3 has 13 residues. CDR1 is SNHLY, CDR2 FYNNEI, per germline. The V gene lost 6 bases and the J gene lost 7 bases, with 15 bases spanning the gap. The CDR3 protein is CASRRAVVGEAFF. CDR3 sequence (DNA): TGTGCCAGCAGGAGGGCGGTCGTGGGTGAAGCTTTCTTT.

This clonotype was seen ten or more times. The chain employs TRBV27 and TRBJ2-2, with TRBD1 matching 7 bases. The CDR3 contains 17 residues. CDR1 is MNHEY, CDR2 SMNVEV, per germline (reference sequence). V lost 6 bases and J lost 0; bases outside the gene matches: 10. The CDR3: CASSVILGGTNTGELFF. The CDR3 coding sequence is TGTGCCAGCAGCGTGATCTTAGGGGGCACGAACACCGGGGAGCTGTTTTTT.

The chain couples TRBV20-1 to TRBJ2-1; 14 positions match TRBD2. CDR1 DFQATT and CDR2 SNEGSKA come from the germline V gene (reference sequence). The CDR3 contains 16 residues. J lost 8 bases, V lost 3 bases, and 9 bases had no gene match. CDR3 region: CSASRQGTSGSHEQFF. As DNA, the CDR3 is TGCAGTGCTAGCAGACAGGGGACTAGCGGGAGTCATGAGCAGTTCTTC.

The chain employs TRBV6-5 and TRBJ2-3; tentatively, D is TRBD1 or TRBD2 (7 bases each). Trimming removed 2 bases from V and 0 bases from J, with 12 bases in between. From germline, CDR1 is MNHEY and CDR2 SVGAGI. The length of the CDR3 is 16 residues. CDR3 amino acids: CASSYGEGASTDTQYF. CDR3 bases: TGTGCCAGCAGTTACGGGGAGGGGGCTAGCACAGATACGCAGTATTTT.

The gene calls are TRBV20-1 and TRBJ2-5; tentative D call: TRBD2 (6 bases). Germline CDR1 reads DFQATT; CDR2 reads SNEGSKA (reference sequence). Trimming took off 5 bases at V and 4 bases at J, with 23 bases between the two ends. The CDR3 contains 16 residues. The CDR3 DNA sequence: TGCAGTGCTGGAGTGTGGGACGGGAGTTCAGGAGAGACCCAGTACTTC. Its translation is CSAGVWDGSSGETQYF.

The rearrangement uses TRBV7-6 and TRBJ2-1; D possibly corresponds to TRBD2 (6 bases). Trimming removed 1 base from V and 12 bases from J, with 22 bases in between. The CDR3 is made up of 16 amino acids. CDR1 and CDR2 from the germline V gene are SGHVS and FNYEAQ. CDR3: CASSLVGGAGTDTQFF. The CDR3 DNA reads TGTGCCAGCAGCTTAGTCGGCGGGGCTGGCACAGATACGCAGTTCTTC.

The chain has TRBV12-3 or TRBV12-4 and TRBJ1-4; TRBD1 agrees at 9 bases. The J segment lost 8 bases and the V segment lost 5 bases, leaving 3 bases of the junction unmatched. This CDR3 has 13 amino acids. The CDR3 region is CASSMTGGEKLFF. The CDR3 region has the DNA TGTGCCAGCAGTATGACAGGGGGGGAAAAACTGTTTTTT.

This clonotype was counted at least ten times. The chain couples TRBV6-2 or TRBV6-3 to TRBJ1-5; no clear D gene. The CDR3 is made up of 14 amino acids. The V gene's germline CDR1 is MNHEY and CDR2 SVGEGT. Trimming removed 4 bases from V and 6 bases from J, with 13 bases in between. CDR3 in DNA: TGTGCCAGCAGTTTGAGGCAGCACGGTCAGCCCCAGCATTTT. Translating gives CASSLRQHGQPQHF.